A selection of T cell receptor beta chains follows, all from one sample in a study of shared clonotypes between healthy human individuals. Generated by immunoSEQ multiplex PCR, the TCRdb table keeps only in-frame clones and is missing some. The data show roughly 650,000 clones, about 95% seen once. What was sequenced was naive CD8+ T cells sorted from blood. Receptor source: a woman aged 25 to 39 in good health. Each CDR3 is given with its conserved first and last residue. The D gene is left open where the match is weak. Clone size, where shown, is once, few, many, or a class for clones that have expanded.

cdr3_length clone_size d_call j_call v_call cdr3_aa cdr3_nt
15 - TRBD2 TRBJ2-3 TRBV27 CASSLYAGDTDTQYF TGTGCCAGCAGTTTATATGCGGGAGACACAGATACGCAGTATTTT
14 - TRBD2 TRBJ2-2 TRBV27 CASSLAGVSGELFF TGTGCCAGCAGTTTAGCGGGAGTTAGCGGGGAGCTGTTTTTT
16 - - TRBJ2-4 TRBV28 CASSLGGDSIKNIQYF TGTGCCAGCAGTTTGGGTGGAGACAGTATAAAAAACATTCAGTACTTC
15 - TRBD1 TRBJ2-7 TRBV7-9 CASSQNRGETYEQYF TGTGCCAGCAGCCAAAACAGGGGGGAGACCTACGAGCAGTACTTC
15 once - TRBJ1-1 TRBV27 CASSQWGRSNTEAFF TGTGCCAGCAGTCAATGGGGACGGAGTAACACTGAAGCTTTCTTT
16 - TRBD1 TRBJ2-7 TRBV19 CASSTYRPGQGNEQYF TGTGCCAGTAGTACCTACAGACCGGGACAGGGGAACGAGCAGTACTTC
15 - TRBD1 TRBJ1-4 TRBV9 CASSSLQGTNEKLFF TGTGCCAGCAGCTCTCTACAGGGGACAAATGAAAAACTGTTTTTT
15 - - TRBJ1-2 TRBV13 CASSLARGLDYGYTF TGTGCCAGCAGCTTAGCCCGGGGGCTGGACTATGGCTACACCTTC
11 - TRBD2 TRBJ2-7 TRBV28 CASSLGGEQYF TGTGCCAGCAGTTTGGGGGGGGAGCAGTACTTC
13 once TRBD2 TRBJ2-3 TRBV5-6 CASSSTSVDTQYF TGTGCCAGCAGCTCGACTAGCGTCGATACGCAGTATTTT
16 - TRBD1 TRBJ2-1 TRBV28 CASRFQGADSYNEQFF TGTGCCAGCAGATTCCAGGGGGCTGACTCCTACAATGAGCAGTTCTTC
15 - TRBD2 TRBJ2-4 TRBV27 CASSPPSGAKNIQYF TGTGCCAGCAGTCCGCCTAGCGGAGCCAAAAACATTCAGTACTTC
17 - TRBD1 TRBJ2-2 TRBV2 CASSENWDSPNTGELFF TGTGCCAGCAGTGAAAACTGGGACAGTCCGAACACCGGGGAGCTGTTTTTT
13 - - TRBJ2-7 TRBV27 CASSVAAEYEQYF TGTGCCAGCAGTGTGGCGGCAGAGTACGAGCAGTACTTC
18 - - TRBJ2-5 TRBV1 CTSSRTGLAGVRQETQYF TGCACCAGCTCTCGAACGGGACTAGCGGGAGTACGACAAGAGACCCAGTACTTC
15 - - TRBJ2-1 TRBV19 CASSIIGTSGNEQFF TGTGCCAGTAGTATCATTGGGACTTCTGGGAATGAGCAGTTCTTC
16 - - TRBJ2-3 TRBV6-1 CASSEAVADPTDTQYF TGTGCCAGCAGTGAGGCGGTAGCGGATCCCACAGATACGCAGTATTTT
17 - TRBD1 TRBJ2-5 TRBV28 CASSPHPTGGVWETQYF TGTGCCAGCAGTCCCCACCCGACAGGGGGAGTATGGGAGACCCAGTACTTC
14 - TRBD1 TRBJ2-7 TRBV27 CASSAGTAAYEQYF TGTGCCAGCAGTGCCGGGACAGCTGCCTACGAGCAGTACTTC
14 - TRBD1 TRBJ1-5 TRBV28 CASSLGTGNQPQHF TGTGCCAGCAGTTTAGGGACAGGTAATCAGCCCCAGCATTTT
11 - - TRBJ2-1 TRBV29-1 CSVEDQIEQFF TGCAGCGTTGAAGATCAGATCGAGCAGTTCTTC
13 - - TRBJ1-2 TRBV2 CASRGEGGYGYTF TGTGCCAGCAGAGGTGAGGGGGGCTATGGCTACACCTTC
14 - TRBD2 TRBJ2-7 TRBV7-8 CASSPGRGTYEQYF TGTGCCAGCAGCCCCGGGAGGGGTACCTACGAGCAGTACTTC
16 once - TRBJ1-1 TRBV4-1 CASSQDLGVADTEAFF TGCGCCAGCAGCCAAGACCTGGGGGTCGCGGACACTGAAGCTTTCTTT
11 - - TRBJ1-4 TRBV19 CASRLSEKLFF TGTGCCAGTAGATTGAGTGAAAAACTGTTTTTT
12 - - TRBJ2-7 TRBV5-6 CASSFGAYEQYF TGTGCCAGCAGCTTCGGTGCCTACGAGCAGTACTTC
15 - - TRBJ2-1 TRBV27 CASSLVPADYNEQFF TGTGCCAGCAGTTTAGTGCCGGCGGACTACAATGAGCAGTTCTTC
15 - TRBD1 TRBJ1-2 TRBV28 CASSKRDRINYGYTF TGTGCCAGCAGTAAACGGGACAGGATCAACTATGGCTACACCTTC
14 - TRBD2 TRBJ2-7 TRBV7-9 CASSFSGDGDEQYF TGTGCCAGCAGCTTTAGCGGGGACGGCGACGAGCAGTACTTC
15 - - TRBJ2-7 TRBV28 CASSGPRGGSYEQYF TGTGCCAGCAGTGGACCCAGGGGAGGTAGCTACGAGCAGTACTTC
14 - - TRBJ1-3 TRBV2 CASSGYPSGNTIYF TGTGCCAGCTCAGGATACCCCTCTGGAAACACCATATATTTT
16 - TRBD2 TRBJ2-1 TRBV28 CASSLRVLAGGSEQFF TGTGCCAGCAGCCTGAGGGTACTAGCGGGTGGGAGTGAGCAGTTCTTC
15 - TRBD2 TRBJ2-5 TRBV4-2 CASSQVKRGKETQYF TGTGCCAGCAGCCAAGTCAAGCGGGGCAAAGAGACCCAGTACTTC
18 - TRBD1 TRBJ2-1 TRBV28 CASSPRDRLRKSYNEQFF TGTGCCAGCAGTCCCCGGGACAGGTTGAGGAAGTCCTACAATGAGCAGTTCTTC
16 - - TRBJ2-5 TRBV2 CASSDGQGGTQETQYF TGTGCCAGCAGTGACGGTCAGGGGGGTACACAAGAGACCCAGTACTTC
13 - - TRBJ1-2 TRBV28 CASRATSNYGYTF TGTGCCAGCCGGGCCACATCTAACTATGGCTACACCTTC
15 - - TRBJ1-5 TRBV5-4 CASSSGGKRTYPQHF TGTGCCAGCAGCTCGGGGGGGAAAAGGACTTATCCCCAGCATTTT
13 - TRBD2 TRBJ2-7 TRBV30 CAGLLAGEYEQYF TGTGCCGGCCTACTAGCGGGCGAATACGAGCAGTACTTC
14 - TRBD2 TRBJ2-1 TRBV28 CASSVGLAGGEQFF TGTGCCAGTTCTGTGGGACTAGCGGGAGGGGAGCAGTTCTTC
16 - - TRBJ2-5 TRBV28 CASSHPPRGQAETQYF TGTGCCAGCAGTCACCCCCCGAGGGGCCAGGCGGAGACCCAGTACTTC
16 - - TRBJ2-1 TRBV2 CASSENPGSSYNEQFF TGTGCCAGCAGTGAAAATCCGGGTAGCTCCTACAATGAGCAGTTCTTC
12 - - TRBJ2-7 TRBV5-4 CASSLGRSEQYF TGTGCCAGCAGCTTGGGTCGAAGCGAGCAGTACTTC
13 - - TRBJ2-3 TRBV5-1 CASSVYGTDTQYF TGCGCCAGCTCAGTCTACGGGACAGATACGCAGTATTTT
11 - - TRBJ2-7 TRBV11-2 CASSPSMEQYF TGTGCCAGCAGCCCCAGCATGGAGCAGTACTTC
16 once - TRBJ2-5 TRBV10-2 CASSELVQGARETQYF TGCGCCAGCAGTGAGTTAGTACAGGGTGCAAGAGAGACCCAGTACTTC
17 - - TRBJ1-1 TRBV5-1 CASSFKNWVRGRTEAFF TGCGCCAGCAGCTTTAAAAACTGGGTCAGGGGTCGAACTGAAGCTTTCTTT
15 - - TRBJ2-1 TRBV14 CASSQDMSPYNEQFF TGTGCCAGCAGCCAAGATATGTCGCCTTACAATGAGCAGTTCTTC
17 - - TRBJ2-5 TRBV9 CASSPHGVGTNQETQYF TGTGCCAGCAGCCCCCACGGGGTGGGGACCAACCAAGAGACCCAGTACTTC
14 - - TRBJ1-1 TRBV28 CASSFGGRPTEAFF TGTGCCAGCAGTTTCGGCGGGAGACCCACTGAAGCTTTCTTT
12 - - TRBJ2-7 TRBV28 CASSFVGVMQYF TGTGCCAGCAGTTTCGTGGGAGTCATGCAGTACTTC